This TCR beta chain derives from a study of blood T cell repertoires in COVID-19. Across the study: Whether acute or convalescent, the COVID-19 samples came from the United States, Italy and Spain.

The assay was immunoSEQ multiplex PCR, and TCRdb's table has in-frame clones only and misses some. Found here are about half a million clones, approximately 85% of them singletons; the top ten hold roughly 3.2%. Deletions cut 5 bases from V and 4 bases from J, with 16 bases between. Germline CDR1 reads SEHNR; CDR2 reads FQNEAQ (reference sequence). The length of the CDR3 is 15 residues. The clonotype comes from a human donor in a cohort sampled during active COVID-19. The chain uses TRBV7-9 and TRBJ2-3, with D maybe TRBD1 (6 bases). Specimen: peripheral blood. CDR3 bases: TGTGCCAGCAGCCCCGACTTGACAGGCTCAGATACGCAGTATTTT. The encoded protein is CASSPDLTGSDTQYF.